Reported below is one T cell receptor beta chain. Its cognate antigen is unknown. This record belongs to a study of CD8+ T cells in alopecia areata. Looking at the study overall: It was oral tofacitinib, at 5 to 10 mg twice daily, that treated patients received. General study results and limits: Tofacitinib yielded significantly lower scalp clonality and fewer expanded CD8+ clones among the top 100.

Treatment: oral pan-JAK inhibitor, 5-10 mg twice daily. Looked up from germline, CDR1 is SGDLS and CDR2 is YYNGEE. Trimming took off 3 bases at V and 0 bases at J, with 6 bases between the two ends. The CDR3 is 13 amino acids. Once RNA had been extracted, it was reverse transcribed into cDNA to act as the sequencing template. This table comes from immunoSEQ multiplex PCR, and its TCRdb copy is limited to in-frame clones, with some not included. Here the sample spans 130,000 to 150,000 clones, roughly 82% being singletons. The chain carries TRBV9 and TRBJ2-5; D possibly uses TRBD1 or TRBD2 (5 bases each). Sequences were derived from CD8+ T cells sorted from blood, sampled at week 4, from a patient treated with tofacitinib. The clonotype comes from a human donor with alopecia areata. DNA of the CDR3: TGTGCCAGCAGCGGGGGGAACCAAGAGACCCAGTACTTC. The encoded protein is CASSGGNQETQYF.